The sequence of this T cell receptor (beta chain) was determined in a study of somatic mutations in cytotoxic T cells in rheumatoid arthritis. Study observations and caveats: Within the rheumatoid arthritis patients, CD8+ clonality went up as age increased (Spearman r ≈ 0.49). The same was not true of the healthy controls. About an eighth of the roughly 65 patients had a largest CD8+ clone above 20% of CD8+ cells. In the expanded CD8+ clones, the antigen targets remained unknown.

As to this clone: Its antigen remains unidentified.

TCRdb's table, derived via immunoSEQ multiplex PCR, lists solely in-frame clones and lacks some. This table holds around 9,000 clones, about 77% found once. This CDR3 comprises 13 residues. CDR1 is LNHNV, CDR2 YYDKDF, per germline (reference sequence). The V end lost 1 base, the J end lost 4 bases, and 6 bases lay between the germline ends. The gene calls are TRBV15 and TRBJ2-3, with unresolved D. The sample taken for sequencing was CD8+ T cells sorted from blood. This TCR was recovered from an adult with rheumatoid arthritis. The CDR3 region is CATSRGIADTQYF. As DNA, the CDR3 is TGTGCCACCAGCAGAGGTATAGCAGATACGCAGTATTTT. Together with reference TRBV15 and TRBJ2-3, the CDR3 gives the full variable domain: DAMVIQNPRYQVTQFGKPVTLSCSQTLNHNVMYWYQQKSSQAPKLLFHYYDKDFNNEADTPDNFQSRRPNTSFCFLDIRSPGLGDTAMYLCATSRGIADTQYFGPGTRLTVL.